The clone carrying this TCR beta chain was observed many times. Its antigen is currently unknown. This entry comes from a study of CD8 T cells in ankylosing spondylitis. This CDR3 is built from 12 residues. The germline CDR1 and CDR2 sequences are SQVTM and ANQGSEA. Trimming left V 3 bases short and J 3 bases short, with 6 bases between. Findings and caveats of the study: Certain motif variants had earlier appeared in reactive arthritis synovial fluid and blood. For ankylosing spondylitis blood, a TCR beta motif of 8 or 9 highly homologous variants appeared characteristic. There was reportedly significant enrichment of clones that were disease-linked in matched ankylosing spondylitis synovial fluid.

With molecular barcodes, quantitative 5'-RACE was used to make the TCR beta libraries. TCRdb reprocessed the 5' RACE reads with MiXCR, giving one entry per CDR3 protein. Of some 200,000 distinct CDR3 sequences in the sample, about 13% are singletons; the top ten hold 16%. The V and J genes are TRBV29-1 and TRBJ2-1; D gene ambiguous. The sequencing sample was made of blood, either unsorted or a sorted T cell fraction (not recorded which). The origin of this receptor is a male donor with ankylosing spondylitis or in good health (not recorded which). The CDR3 nucleotides are TGCAGCGTTGAGCACAGCTACAATGAGCAGTTCTTC. Its protein is CSVEHSYNEQFF.